These T cell receptor beta chains were read from a single sample in a study of T cell responses to AZD1222 COVID-19 vaccine. Sequencing used immunoSEQ multiplex PCR; TCRdb keeps in-frame clones, though not all of them. The table includes 150,000 or so clones, almost 95% detected once. The specimen comprised peripheral blood, sampled 28 days after the second AZD1222 dose. All receptors derive from an adult who received the AZD1222 COVID-19 vaccine. The CDR3 runs from the conserved cysteine through the conserved F or W. D genes are given only for firm matches. Clone size appears in some rows only: once, few, many, or a class for an expanded clone.

d_call j_call clone_size v_call cdr3_nt cdr3_aa
TRBD2 TRBJ2-7 . TRBV6-5 TGTGCCAGCAGCTGGGACTACACCTACGAGCAGTACTTC CASSWDYTYEQYF
TRBD1 TRBJ2-2 . TRBV19 TGTGCCAGTAGTCGACAGGGGGTGGCCGGGGAGCTGTTTTTT CASSRQGVAGELFF
TRBD1 TRBJ2-2 few TRBV5-1 TGCGCCAGCAGCGTGGACAGGGGGGACACCGGGGAGCTGTTTTTT CASSVDRGDTGELFF
TRBD1 TRBJ1-1 once TRBV19 TGTGCCAGTCAAGACAGGGGGGCGACTGAAGCTTTCTTT CASQDRGATEAFF
. TRBJ1-5 . TRBV28 TGTGCCAGCAGTGTCCCTGGGGGTTTGCCCCAGCATTTT CASSVPGGLPQHF
. TRBJ2-1 . TRBV5-6 TGTGCCAGCAGCTTGGGTGATCAAAGGTCCTACAATGAGCAGTTCTTC CASSLGDQRSYNEQFF
. TRBJ1-2 . TRBV30 TGTGCCTGGAATCATATCGATCTAGGTGGCTACACCTTC CAWNHIDLGGYTF
TRBD1 TRBJ1-1 . TRBV7-9 TGTGCCAGCAGCTCTCAGGGGGGCACTGAAGCTTTCTTT CASSSQGGTEAFF
. TRBJ2-4 . TRBV30 TGTGCCTGGAGTGTCTTTAAAAACATTCAGTACTTC CAWSVFKNIQYF
. TRBJ1-2 . TRBV10-3 TGTGCCACCTACAGGAGTGGCTACACCTTC CATYRSGYTF
. TRBJ1-2 . TRBV6-4 TGTGCCAGCAGTCCAGCGGCCAGTAACTATGGCTACACCTTC CASSPAASNYGYTF
. TRBJ1-4 . TRBV2 TGTGCCAGCTCGACGGTTCCGGGCATCTATGAAAAACTGTTTTTT CASSTVPGIYEKLFF
. TRBJ1-1 . TRBV10-3 TGTGCCATCAGTGAGGCCCGGGGCTCAAACACTGAAGCTTTCTTT CAISEARGSNTEAFF
TRBD1 TRBJ1-5 once TRBV2 TGTGCCAGCAGTTGGGACAGCCGACAGCCCCAGCATTTT CASSWDSRQPQHF
TRBD1 TRBJ1-2 . TRBV28 TGTGTCACGGGAGACAGGGGGCGAGGGTATGGCTACACCTTC CVTGDRGRGYGYTF
. TRBJ1-2 . TRBV6-5 TGTGCCAGCAGTTTAATAGATAACTATGGCTACACCTTC CASSLIDNYGYTF
. TRBJ1-5 . TRBV21-1 TGTGCCAGCAGCAAAGATCGGACAGGGAGTTATAGCAATCAGCCCCAGCATTTT CASSKDRTGSYSNQPQHF
TRBD1 TRBJ2-3 . TRBV5-8 TGTGCCAGCAGCCATCCGGGGACAGGGAACTATTTT CASSHPGTGNYF
. TRBJ1-5 . TRBV21-1 TGTGCCAGCAGCAACCCGCGGGACACAGCCTTTAGCAATCAGCCCCAGCATTTT CASSNPRDTAFSNQPQHF
TRBD2 TRBJ2-7 . TRBV27 TGTGCCAGCAGCTATAGCGGGGAGGCCTATGGCGAGCAGTACTTC CASSYSGEAYGEQYF
TRBD2 TRBJ2-7 . TRBV7-9 TGTGCCAGCAGCCGCCTATCGGGACTAGATCCCTACGAGCAGTACTTC CASSRLSGLDPYEQYF
. TRBJ1-6 . TRBV28 TGTGCCAGCAGTTTGCGAACGCCGTCACCCCTCCACTTT CASSLRTPSPLHF
. TRBJ2-3 . TRBV19 TGTGCCAGTAGCCAGTCGGAACAGGGTGCAGATACGCAGTATTTT CASSQSEQGADTQYF
. TRBJ1-6 . TRBV11-2 TGTGCCAGCAGCTTCGACACAAATTCACCCCTCCACTTT CASSFDTNSPLHF
TRBD2 TRBJ2-1 once TRBV3-1/TRBV3-2 TGTGCCAGCAGCCAAGGCCTAGCGGGAGGAGAGCAGTTCTTC CASSQGLAGGEQFF
TRBD1 TRBJ1-1 . TRBV29-1 TGCAGCGTTTTGACAGACAGGGACACTGAAGCTTTCTTT CSVLTDRDTEAFF
TRBD1 TRBJ1-5 . TRBV28 TGTGCCAGCAGTACCGCCGGGACAGGGGGCCAGCCCCAGCATTTT CASSTAGTGGQPQHF
. TRBJ2-7 . TRBV19 TGTGCCAGTAGTATCCAGGAGAGCTCCTACGAGCAGTACTTC CASSIQESSYEQYF
. TRBJ2-5 few TRBV10-3 TGTGCCATCAGAGGGGAGGGACAGCAAGAGACCCAGTACTTC CAIRGEGQQETQYF
. TRBJ2-3 . TRBV5-6 TGTGCCAGCAGCTTGGCGTGGGGAAGGGATACGCAGTATTTT CASSLAWGRDTQYF
. TRBJ1-1 . TRBV6-2/TRBV6-3 TGTGCCAGCAGTTCTGTATGGGGTACGGGGACTGAAGCTTTCTTT CASSSVWGTGTEAFF
TRBD2 TRBJ2-3 . TRBV7-3 TGTGCCAGCAGCAAAACCGGGACTAGCGAACGTACGCAGTATTTT CASSKTGTSERTQYF